These 16 T cell receptor beta chains were all obtained from the same sample, sequenced in a study of shared clonotypes between healthy human individuals. Assay: immunoSEQ multiplex PCR; the TCRdb copy retains only in-frame clones and omits some. The table records 600,000 or so clones, 85% to 95% of them present only once. CD8 cells regarded as naive lacked CD45RO, were positively chosen for CCR7, and omitted terminally differentiated effector memory CD45RA+ cells. The source material was naive CD8+ T cells sorted from blood. These TCRs come from a woman younger than 45 in good health.

The rearrangement links TRBV7-9 to TRBJ2-7; D uncertain. The CDR3 runs to 13 residues. V dropped 3 bases and J dropped 2 bases, with 8 bases sitting between them. Germline V gene lookup returns CDR1 SEHNR and CDR2 FQNEAQ (reference sequence). CDR3 bases: TGTGCCAGCAGCTTTGGGTCGACCTACGAGCAGTACTTC. This gives the protein CASSFGSTYEQYF.

Only a few counts were recorded for this clone. The CDR3 nucleotides read TGTGCCAGCAGTCAGGGACAGGGTTACGAGCAGTACTTC. Translating gives CASSQGQGYEQYF. The chain employs TRBV6-6 and TRBJ2-7, with 9 bases fitting TRBD1. CDR3 size: 13 residues. Germline V gives CDR1 MNHNY, CDR2 SVGAGI (reference sequence). J gave up 4 bases and V 5 bases, and 3 bases lay outside the gene matches.

The V gene is TRBV7-9, the J gene TRBJ1-2; D is undetermined. Germline-derived CDR1 and CDR2 are SEHNR and FQNEAQ (reference sequence). Between the trimmed V and J ends, which lost 2 bases and 7 bases, there was a span of 2 bases. CDR3 length: 10 amino acids. CDR3 sequence: CASSLSGYTF. The CDR3 DNA follows: TGTGCCAGCAGCTTAAGTGGCTACACCTTC.

The V call is TRBV11-3, the J call TRBJ2-7, with D possibly being TRBD1 (5 bases). CDR3 size: 13 residues. The V gene's germline CDR1 is SGHNT and CDR2 YENEEA. The V gene lost 5 bases and the J gene lost 6 bases, with 14 bases spanning the gap. This CDR3 reads CASSLGGGAEQYF. The DNA for the CDR3 is TGTGCCAGCAGCCTAGGTGGTGGGGCCGAGCAGTACTTC.

V and J are TRBV28 and TRBJ1-1; 7 bases align to TRBD1. The CDR3 covers 14 residues. Trimming removed 4 bases from V and 1 base from J; junction bases left unmatched: 3. Germline CDR1 reads MDHEN; CDR2 reads SYDVKM. CDR3 in amino acids: CASSWTGENTEAFF. CDR3 sequence (DNA): TGTGCCAGCAGTTGGACAGGAGAGAACACTGAAGCTTTCTTT.

The chain is built from TRBV13 and TRBJ2-7; perhaps TRBD1 as D (6 bases). Germline CDR1 reads PRHDT; CDR2 reads FYEKMQ (reference sequence). The CDR3 runs 15 residues. V was clipped by 4 bases and J by 2 bases, with 15 bases between them. The DNA of the CDR3 is TGTGCCAGCAGCTGGACAGAGACCTCGACCTACGAGCAGTACTTC. Amino acids: CASSWTETSTYEQYF.

The gene calls are TRBV6-5 and TRBJ2-7; 12 positions agree with TRBD2. The V gene's germline CDR1 is MNHEY and CDR2 SVGAGI. J was trimmed by 5 bases and V by 5 bases; bases with no gene match: 7. This CDR3 is built from 15 residues. CDR3 bases: TGTGCCAGCAGTCACTGGACTAGCGGGAACCACGAGCAGTACTTC. Translation: CASSHWTSGNHEQYF.

The J gene is TRBJ1-2, the V gene TRBV7-9; a weak D match, TRBD1 (5 bases). CDR1 and CDR2 from the germline V gene are SEHNR and FQNEAQ (reference sequence). Trimming cost V 3 bases and J 4 bases, with 12 bases left between them. The CDR3 extends over 14 amino acids. CDR3 sequence reads: CASSFGTGAYGYTF. In DNA form, the CDR3 reads TGTGCCAGCAGCTTTGGAACAGGTGCCTATGGCTACACCTTC.

This clone was detected only a few times. At the DNA level, this CDR3 is encoded by other sequences in the same sample as well. The CDR3 protein is CASSLGEGVEQYF. The CDR3 nucleotides read TGTGCCAGCAGTTTGGGGGAAGGGGTCGAGCAGTACTTC. The rearrangement uses TRBV28 and TRBJ2-7; either TRBD1 or TRBD2 may fit D (5 bases each). Germline V gene data show CDR1 as MDHEN and CDR2 as SYDVKM. CDR3 length: 13 residues. V lost 3 bases and J 6 bases, leaving 12 bases between the germline ends.

The CDR3 coding sequence is TGTGCCAGCAGCCAAGAATCGCGGCGGGCACCGGGGTGGGAGCAGTTCTTC. Translated: CASSQESRRAPGWEQFF. The J gene is TRBJ2-1, the V gene TRBV14; tentative D call: TRBD2 (5 bases). V was clipped by 0 bases and J by 10 bases, with 22 bases between them. The CDR3 consists of 17 residues. Germline V gives CDR1 SGHDN, CDR2 FVKESK.

J is TRBJ2-1 and V is TRBV13, with 12 bases that match TRBD2. The CDR3 has 15 amino acids. Per the germline V gene, CDR1 is PRHDT and CDR2 is FYEKMQ (reference sequence). J lost 4 bases, V lost 5 bases, and 3 bases had no gene match. CDR3 DNA sequence: TGTGCCAGCAGCCCGACTAGCGGGGGTTACAATGAGCAGTTCTTC. This codes for CASSPTSGGYNEQFF.

This clone was observed once. The V and J genes are TRBV4-1 and TRBJ1-2; D is perhaps TRBD1 (6 bases). The V and J ends lost 3 bases and 4 bases respectively, with 12 bases between them. The germline V gene has CDR1 MGHRA and CDR2 YSYEKL. This CDR3 is 14 amino acids long. The CDR3 spells CASSHEGQSYGYTF. The CDR3 DNA follows: TGCGCCAGCAGCCATGAAGGACAGAGCTATGGCTACACCTTC.

The chain couples TRBV2 to TRBJ2-1; D not certain. Trimming took 6 bases from V and 2 from J, leaving 8 bases between them. Germline V gene lookup returns CDR1 SNHLY and CDR2 FYNNEI. This CDR3 has 13 amino acids. CDR3 in DNA: TGTGCCAGCAGCCTGACGACCTACAATGAGCAGTTCTTC. Its protein is CASSLTTYNEQFF. Full variable domain (outside the CDR3, taken from reference TRBV2 and TRBJ2-1): EPEVTQTPSHQVTQMGQEVILRCVPISNHLYFYWYRQILGQKVEFLVSFYNNEISEKSEIFDDQFSVERPDGSNFTLKIRSTKLEDSAMYFCASSLTTYNEQFFGPGTRLTVL.

This rearrangement joins TRBV5-6 to TRBJ2-7; unclear D gene. Between the trimmed V and J ends, which lost 0 bases and 5 bases, there was a span of 12 bases. CDR3 length equals 14 residues. Germline CDR1 and CDR2: SGHDT and YYEEEE. The CDR3 protein is CASSLALLLNEQYF. The CDR3, as DNA: TGTGCCAGCAGCTTGGCCCTTCTCTTGAACGAGCAGTACTTC.

The gene calls are TRBV4-1 and TRBJ1-5; no definite D call. CDR3 size: 13 residues. The germline V and J ends were trimmed by 3 bases and 6 bases, with 9 bases remaining between them. Germline V gives CDR1 MGHRA, CDR2 YSYEKL. CDR3 loop: CASSHGVGQPQHF. The DNA for the CDR3 is TGCGCCAGCAGCCATGGGGTGGGTCAGCCCCAGCATTTT.

This chain links TRBV18 with TRBJ1-2, with D possibly TRBD1 on 6 matching bases. Germline assignment: CDR1 KGHSH and CDR2 LQKENI. Deletions cut 3 bases from V and 6 bases from J, with 11 bases between. The CDR3 extends over 13 amino acids. The CDR3 sequence is CASSPDSRHGYTF. Here the CDR3 DNA reads TGTGCCAGCTCACCGGACAGCCGCCATGGCTACACCTTC.